This record covers a single TCR beta chain. The antigen is unknown. A much larger clone sits a single nucleotide away, making a read error possible. The V gene end was trimmed by 0 bases and the J gene end by 3 bases; junction bases not matched to a gene: 12. The CDR3 runs 18 residues. Germline loops: CDR1 SGDLS, CDR2 YYNGEE. For TCRbeta, the library was prepared with unique molecular identifiers. Each CDR3 protein gets one entry after TCRdb re-called the PCR reads with MiXCR. This table has about 260,000 distinct CDR3 sequences, around 8% appearing once. This sample is drawn from a study of T-cell reconstitution after alpha-beta-depleted transplantation in children. Overall study findings and caveats: T cells produced anew were the main source of T-cell counts and diversity one year after transplant.

J is TRBJ2-1 and V is TRBV9, with 7 bases fitting TRBD2. The sequences come from PBMCs, mostly from graft donor cells, collected 180 days after TCRalphabeta/CD19-depleted stem cell transplant. The sequence was obtained from a male patient younger than 18 who had a stem cell transplant for acute lymphoblastic leukemia, so the T cells may come from the graft donor. The CDR3 region is CASSVAPGTTHLYNEQFF. Here the CDR3 DNA reads TGTGCCAGCAGCGTAGCTCCGGGGACTACTCACCTCTACAATGAGCAGTTCTTC.